This TCR beta chain stems from a study of blood T cell repertoires in COVID-19. Study-level information: Samples representing acute and convalescent COVID-19 were sourced from the United States, Italy and Spain.

J was trimmed by 3 bases and V by 2 bases; bases with no gene match: 4. Germline V lookup: CDR1 MNHEY, CDR2 SVGAGI. The CDR3 contains 15 residues. During active infection, Seattle patients enrolled and were then monitored through disease. Generated by immunoSEQ multiplex PCR, the TCRdb table keeps only in-frame clones and is missing some. The top ten clones hold around 0.92% of a sample with about 420,000 clones, 70% to 90% of them seen once. Of note for this clone: Within the sample, other DNA sequences also encode this same CDR3.

This chain uses TRBV6-5 with TRBJ2-3; 8 bases align to TRBD2. Sequencing was performed on peripheral blood. The sequence came from a man aged 18 to 30 with COVID-19, enrolled during active disease. The CDR3 region is CASSYSGRVTDTQYF. Written as DNA, the CDR3 is TGTGCCAGCAGTTACAGCGGGAGAGTAACAGATACGCAGTATTTT.